In its sample, the clone carrying this T cell receptor (beta chain) was seen a few times. The data belong to a study of blood T cell repertoires in COVID-19. Sequenced by immunoSEQ multiplex PCR; TCRdb stores in-frame clones only, minus some. In the table there are approximately 210,000 clones, around four fifths of which are singletons. Source material: peripheral blood. This clonotype was obtained from a woman over 75 with COVID-19, enrolled during active disease.

CDR3 amino acids: CASSPSSYNSPLHF. For the CDR3, the DNA is TGTGCCAGTAGCCCGAGCTCCTATAATTCACCCCTCCACTTT. This rearrangement joins TRBV19 to TRBJ1-6; no definite D call. CDR1 LNHDA and CDR2 SQIVND come from the germline V gene (reference sequence). Trimming took 6 bases from V and 0 from J, leaving 6 bases between them. The CDR3 totals 14 residues.